The 24 T cell receptor delta chains presented below share a single source sample, sequenced in a study of gamma-delta chains in newborns, infants, children. TCRdb applied CATT to the reads for clone calling. The table shows roughly 1,500 delta-chain clones, with about 1.1% occurring only once. The sequencing input was blood. These receptors originate from a child who was a newborn, infant or young child, either healthy, febrile or measles-vaccinated (not recorded which).

This clone was seen a handful of times. The amino acid sequence in TCRdb belongs to a much larger clone and departs from this DNA's translation at residue 14, likely a sequencing read error; the sequence shown is translated from the DNA. V and J are TRDV2 and TRDJ3; 13 nucleotides align to TRDD3. CDR3 length: 21 residues. The germline V gene encodes CDR1 GEAIGNYY and CDR2 EKD. Germline trimming cut 3 bases from V and 5 bases from J; bases unmatched to any gene: 15. The CDR3 loop is CACDSITGGYETDRDTRQMFF. CDR3 DNA sequence: TGTGCCTGTGACTCCATTACTGGGGGATACGAAACGGATCGGGACACCCGACAGATGTTTTTC.

This clone has just a few counts. TCRdb's entry gives the protein of a much larger clone, which mismatches this DNA's translation at residue 3, likely from a read error; the protein reported here is translated from the DNA. The chain combines TRDV2 with TRDJ1; 10 positions agree with TRDD3. The CDR3 is 17 amino acids. Germline V lookup: CDR1 GEAIGNYY, CDR2 EKD. CDR3 nucleotide sequence: TGTGCCTTTGACAAACTGGGGGATCCGTCGTACACCGATAAACTCATCTTT. Encoded protein: CAFDKLGDPSYTDKLIF.

For this clone: TCRdb pairs this DNA with a much larger clone's protein that differs at residue 15, likely a read error; the protein shown was translated from the DNA. The chain uses TRDV2 and TRDJ3; TRDD3 aligns across 13 bases. The germline V gene has CDR1 GEAIGNYY and CDR2 EKD. The length of the CDR3 is 21 residues. The CDR3 protein is CACDSITGGYETDWATRQMFF. The CDR3, as DNA: TGTGCCTGTGACTCCATTACTGGGGGATACGAAACGGATTGGGCCACCCGACAGATGTTTTTC.

Comment on this clone: A far larger clone is a single base away, which makes a read error likely. The sample has other DNA sequences that encode this CDR3 too. The gene calls are TRDV2 and TRDJ1; 8 nucleotides match TRDD3. The CDR3 length is 17 residues. Germline V gene data show CDR1 as GEAIGNYY and CDR2 as EKD. Written as DNA, the CDR3 is TGTGCCTGTGACGAAGTACTGGGGGCCCCGTACACTGATAAACTCATCTTT. This sequence encodes CACDEVLGAPYTDKLIF.

This clone showed up just a few times. Only one base separates this from a far larger clonotype, so it likely reflects a read error. Other DNA sequences in this sample translate to the same CDR3. J is TRDJ1 and V is TRDV3, with D perhaps TRDD3 (6 bases). The CDR3 is 13 residues long. Germline CDR1 reads TVYSNPD; CDR2 reads GDNSRS (reference sequence). DNA for the CDR3: TGTGCCTTGGCAAGCTTACTGGGCCTGAAACTCATCTTC. Its protein is CALASLLGLKLIF.

Note on this clone: The TCRdb record carries a much larger clone's protein, which differs from this DNA's translation at residue 11; a read error is the likely cause, and the protein listed here is the DNA translation. The V and J genes are TRDV2 and TRDJ3; 13 bases are a match to TRDD3. Germline CDR1 reads GEAIGNYY; CDR2 reads EKD. CDR3 length: 21 amino acids. V trimming: 3 bases; J trimming: 4 bases; junction bases outside the gene matches: 14. The CDR3 DNA reads TGTGCCTGTGACTCCATTACTGGGGGATACGGAACGGATTGGGACACCCGACAGATGTTTTTC. Residues: CACDSITGGYGTDWDTRQMFF.

A note on this clone: The protein given by TCRdb reflects a much larger clone and differs at residue 9 from this DNA's translation, likely from a read error; the protein shown is the DNA's translation. The rearrangement links TRDV1 to TRDJ1; 8 nucleotides line up with TRDD3. This CDR3 is built from 19 residues. With 0 bases clipped from V and 0 bases from J, the junction kept 12 bases outside the gene matches. Germline V gene sequence: CDR1 TSWWSYY, CDR2 QGS. DNA of the CDR3: TGTGCTCTTGGGGAACTAGGTACTTGGGGATACTTGTACACCGATAAACTCATCTTT. This translates into CALGELGTWGYLYTDKLIF.

By frequency in the sample, this clone is medium-sized. A far larger clone is only one base removed, so a read error is likely. Other DNA sequences in this sample translate to the same CDR3. The chain combines TRDV2 with TRDJ3, with 11 bases aligning to TRDD3. The CDR3 extends over 19 amino acids. The V gene's germline CDR1 is GEAIGNYY and CDR2 EKD. CDR3 amino acids: CACDMVLGDTSWDTRQMFF. DNA of the CDR3: TGCGCCTGTGACATGGTTCTGGGGGATACCTCCTGGGACACCCGACAGATGTTTTTC.

This clone was seen more than once but under ten times. The protein TCRdb gives is from a much larger clone and does not agree with this DNA's translation at residues 6 and 13, likely a read error; the protein shown here comes from the DNA. This chain connects TRDV2 to TRDJ1; 8 bases agree with TRDD3. Germline V gene sequence: CDR1 GEAIGNYY, CDR2 EKD. CDR3 length equals 16 residues. The CDR3 DNA is TGTGCCTGTGACACCTTTCTGGGGGACGACACCGATAGACTCATCTTT. As protein: CACDTFLGDDTDRLIF.

In this sample, this clone turned up a few times. The protein recorded in TCRdb matches a much larger clone and deviates from this DNA's translation at residue 3, suggesting a read error; the protein here is obtained by translating the DNA. The rearrangement links TRDV2 to TRDJ3, with 8 positions matching TRDD3. The CDR3 consists of 20 residues. Germline V CDR1 and CDR2: GEAIGNYY, EKD. The CDR3 protein is CAYDTLLLGASSWDTRQMFF. DNA of the CDR3: TGTGCCTATGACACCCTCTTACTGGGGGCTAGCTCCTGGGACACCCGACAGATGTTTTTC.

This clone was seen a few times. TCRdb assigns this DNA the protein of a much larger clone, which departs from its translation at residue 10; this likely reflects a read error, and the protein shown comes from translating the DNA. The J gene is TRDJ1, the V gene TRDV2, with 8 bases aligning to TRDD3. Germline CDR1 and CDR2: GEAIGNYY and EKD. J was trimmed by 2 bases and V by 0 bases; bases with no gene match: 7. The CDR3 contains 16 residues. The CDR3 bases are TGTGCCTGTGACACCGTTGGGGGATCGGAGACCGATAAACTCATCTTT. It is translated as CACDTVGGSETDKLIF.

This clone turned up a few times. TCRdb records a much larger clone's protein for this DNA, with a difference at residue 3 that likely arises from a read error; the protein given is the translation of the DNA. V gene TRDV2 combines with J gene TRDJ3; 8 bases map to TRDD3. Looked up from germline, CDR1 is GEAIGNYY and CDR2 is EKD. The CDR3 has 19 residues. CDR3 in amino acids: CARDTAGDSGSWDTRQMFF. CDR3 bases: TGTGCCCGTGACACCGCGGGGGATAGTGGGTCCTGGGACACCCGACAGATGTTTTTC.

Only a few counts were recorded for this clone. TCRdb records a much larger clone's protein for this DNA, with a difference at residue 8 that likely arises from a read error; the protein given is the translation of the DNA. V gene TRDV2 combines with J gene TRDJ1, with 8 bases matching TRDD3. Trimming cost V 1 base and J 3 bases; bases outside gene matches: 18. CDR1 and CDR2 from the germline V gene are GEAIGNYY and EKD. The CDR3 spans 19 residues. CDR3 residues: CACDTLLRDTRGNADKLIF. DNA of the CDR3: TGTGCCTGTGACACTCTGCTGAGGGATACGAGGGGCAACGCCGATAAACTCATCTTT.

About this clone itself: The TCRdb record carries a much larger clone's protein, which differs from this DNA's translation at residue 6; a read error is the likely cause, and the protein listed here is the DNA translation. The chain couples TRDV2 to TRDJ3; TRDD3 matches at 9 bases. CDR1 is GEAIGNYY and CDR2 is EKD in the germline V gene. V was pared by 0 bases and J by 0 bases, with 2 bases of the junction left unmatched. The CDR3 has 18 amino acids. The CDR3: CACDTAGDTSWDTRQMFF. The CDR3 region has the DNA TGTGCCTGTGACACCGCGGGGGATACCTCCTGGGACACCCGACAGATGTTTTTC.

Notes on this clone: The protein in TCRdb stems from a much larger clone and differs at residue 6 from this DNA's translation, likely a read error; here the protein is translated from the DNA. The same CDR3 arises from other DNA sequences in this sample as well. V and J are TRDV2 and TRDJ2; TRDD3 might be the D (5 bases). Germline V lookup: CDR1 GEAIGNYY, CDR2 EKD. There are 15 residues in the CDR3. DNA of the CDR3: TGCGCCTGTGACACCGCGGGGGCCTCGGGAGAACAACTCTTCTTT. It codes for CACDTAGASGEQLFF.

As concerns this clone: The protein recorded in TCRdb matches a much larger clone and deviates from this DNA's translation at residue 16, suggesting a read error; the protein here is obtained by translating the DNA. V is TRDV2 and J is TRDJ3; 8 positions agree with TRDD3. The CDR3 length is 20 residues. Germline CDR1 GEAIGNYY, CDR2 EKD. CDR3 residues: CACDTLLLGASSWDTQQMFF. CDR3 coding DNA: TGTGCCTGTGACACCCTCTTACTGGGGGCTAGCTCCTGGGACACCCAACAGATGTTTTTC.

In regard to this clone: One base separates it from a far larger clone, so it is likely a read error. In the same sample, other DNA sequences code for this CDR3. The rearrangement links TRDV2 to TRDJ1, with D perhaps matching TRDD3 (5 bases). The CDR3 has 13 residues. Trimming cost V 0 bases and J 1 base, with 5 bases left between them. From germline, CDR1 is GEAIGNYY and CDR2 EKD. The CDR3 DNA is TGTGCCTGTGACACCTGGGGCACCGATAAACTCATCTTT. The encoded protein is CACDTWGTDKLIF.

Turning to this clone: The amino acid sequence in TCRdb belongs to a much larger clone and departs from this DNA's translation at residue 5, likely a sequencing read error; the sequence shown is translated from the DNA. This chain connects TRDV2 to TRDJ3, with 11 bases fitting TRDD3. Germline-derived CDR1 and CDR2 are GEAIGNYY and EKD. The CDR3 length is 18 residues. Trimming removed 3 bases from V and 0 bases from J; junction bases left unmatched: 3. The CDR3 here is CACDGTGGYSWDTRQMFF. DNA for the CDR3: TGTGCCTGTGACGGTACTGGGGGATACTCCTGGGACACCCGACAGATGTTTTTC.

Regarding this clone: The protein given by TCRdb reflects a much larger clone and differs at residue 16 from this DNA's translation, likely from a read error; the protein shown is the DNA's translation. The chain employs TRDV2 and TRDJ1; 9 nucleotides line up with TRDD3. The germline gives CDR1 GEAIGNYY, CDR2 EKD. This CDR3 region has 19 residues. DNA of the CDR3: TGTGCCTGTGACACCGTCGACTGGGGGAGCCCAAGACAAGAGGATAGACTCATCTTT. Its translation: CACDTVDWGSPRQEDRLIF.

Concerning this clone itself: The protein TCRdb gives is from a much larger clone and does not agree with this DNA's translation at residue 9, likely a read error; the protein shown here comes from the DNA. The V gene is TRDV2, the J gene TRDJ1; D is ambiguous. V was trimmed by 4 bases and J by 6 bases, leaving 14 bases between them. The CDR3 runs to 13 residues. The germline V gene has CDR1 GEAIGNYY and CDR2 EKD. This CDR3 is CACDRLGSNKLIF. CDR3 in DNA: TGTGCCTGTGATCGATTAGGCTCCAATAAACTCATCTTT.

This clone was found a few times. The protein TCRdb lists belongs to a much larger clone and differs from this DNA's translation at residue 7, which points to a read error; the protein shown is made from the DNA. This chain connects TRDV2 to TRDJ3, with D possibly matching TRDD3 (6 bases). Germline V gene lookup returns CDR1 GEAIGNYY and CDR2 EKD. The germline V and J ends were trimmed by 2 bases and 0 bases, with 13 bases remaining between them. The CDR3 spans 18 residues. The CDR3 loop is CACDNTVGYSWDTRQMFF. The CDR3 DNA reads TGTGCCTGTGACAATACTGTGGGATACTCCTGGGACACCCGACAGATGTTTTTC.

This clone was counted between two and nine times. A read error likely explains why the TCRdb protein, taken from a much larger clone, differs from this DNA's translation at residue 15; the protein shown is translated from the DNA. The chain couples TRDV2 to TRDJ3, with 9 bases fitting TRDD3. This CDR3 region has 18 residues. Germline V gene sequence: CDR1 GEAIGNYY, CDR2 EKD. CDR3 in amino acids: CACDTYWGSSWDTRRMFF. CDR3 DNA sequence: TGTGCCTGTGACACGTACTGGGGGAGCTCCTGGGACACCCGACGGATGTTTTTC.

This clone was counted only a few times. The sample holds other DNA sequences that translate to the same CDR3. The chain employs TRDV2 and TRDJ1; D is ambiguous. The CDR3 contains 13 residues. Trimming pared 4 bases from V and 3 bases from J, leaving 11 bases between. From germline, CDR1 is GEAIGNYY and CDR2 EKD. The CDR3 nucleotides read TGTGCCTGTGATCGGTTGGGCTCCGATAAACTCATCTTT. It is translated as CACDRLGSDKLIF.

Remarks on this clone: TCRdb's protein, taken from a much larger clone, differs from this DNA's translation at residue 9, likely owing to a read error; the protein displayed comes from the DNA. The chain uses TRDV2 and TRDJ1; 10 nucleotides match TRDD3. The CDR3 has 17 residues. V was pared by 2 bases and J by 0 bases, with 8 bases of the junction left unmatched. Germline CDR1 is GEAIGNYY and CDR2 is EKD. The CDR3 is CACDKLGDSSYTDKLIF. In DNA, the CDR3 is TGTGCCTGTGACAAACTGGGGGATTCGTCGTACACCGATAAACTCATCTTT.